The 14 T cell receptor beta chains presented below share a single source sample, sequenced in a study of cytomegalovirus exposure and HLA in healthy donors. 60 Vbeta and 13 Jbeta primers were used in PCR. The assay was immunoSEQ multiplex PCR, and TCRdb's table has in-frame clones only and misses some. Seen here are 100,000 to 150,000 clones, 70% to 85% observed once, and the top ten hold over 2.5%. Sequenced: PBMCs. The origin of the receptors is a woman aged 50 to 60 in good health and CMV-seronegative.

V gene TRBV6-5 combines with J gene TRBJ2-1; TRBD2 agrees at 10 bases. Germline-derived CDR1 and CDR2 are MNHEY and SVGAGI. With 6 bases clipped from V and 5 bases from J, the junction kept 7 bases outside the gene matches. The CDR3 is 15 amino acids. The CDR3 nucleotides are TGTGCCAGCAGCCCTCTAGCGGGAGTGGACAATGAGCAGTTCTTC. Its translation is CASSPLAGVDNEQFF.

The J gene is TRBJ1-2, the V gene TRBV18, with D perhaps TRBD1 (6 bases). Germline lookup yields CDR1 KGHSH and CDR2 LQKENI. V was trimmed by 5 bases and J by 4 bases, leaving 17 bases between them. This CDR3 is 15 amino acids long. As DNA, the CDR3 is TGTGCCAGCTCATTGCAAAGGACAGACTTCTATGGCTACACCTTC. Residues: CASSLQRTDFYGYTF.

The chain links TRBV7-9 to TRBJ1-5; D not resolved. Trimming took off 0 bases at V and 7 bases at J, with 16 bases between the two ends. In germline, CDR1 is SEHNR, CDR2 FQNEAQ (reference sequence). The CDR3 sequence is 16 residues long. CDR3 residues: CASSLAGAGSRQPQHF. As DNA, the CDR3 is TGTGCCAGCAGCTTAGCAGGTGCGGGAAGTAGACAGCCCCAGCATTTT.

V and J are TRBV11-1 and TRBJ2-1, with 7 bases fitting TRBD2. Germline loops: CDR1 SGHAT, CDR2 FQDESV (reference sequence). The ends lost 1 base at V and 5 bases at J; junction bases unmatched: 2. The CDR3 is made up of 14 amino acids. The CDR3 bases are TGTGCCAGCAGCTTAGGGCTAGCGGACAATGAGCAGTTCTTC. Encoded protein: CASSLGLADNEQFF.

This chain uses TRBV27 with TRBJ2-1; 8 positions agree with TRBD2. The germline gives CDR1 MNHEY, CDR2 SMNVEV (reference sequence). The junction had 10 bases not matched to a gene; V was cut back by 8 bases and J by 4 bases. CDR3 length equals 15 residues. CDR3 sequence reads: CASEKAGVPYNEQFF. In DNA, the CDR3 is TGTGCCAGCGAGAAAGCGGGAGTTCCGTACAATGAGCAGTTCTTC.

The chain joins TRBV6-5 to TRBJ1-1, with 8 bases identical to TRBD1. The CDR3 has 14 amino acids. The V gene end was trimmed by 4 bases and the J gene end by 3 bases; junction bases not matched to a gene: 4. In germline, CDR1 is MNHEY, CDR2 SVGAGI. The CDR3 spells CASSSRTGYTEAFF. The CDR3 nucleotides read TGTGCCAGCAGTTCACGGACAGGGTACACTGAAGCTTTCTTT.

The chain employs TRBV28 and TRBJ2-7; 9 nucleotides line up with TRBD2. After removal of 3 bases from V and 5 bases from J, the junction contained 5 bases not matched to a gene. Germline V gene lookup returns CDR1 MDHEN and CDR2 SYDVKM. The CDR3 runs 14 residues. The CDR3 region is CASSFSGRYHEQYF. The CDR3 DNA reads TGTGCCAGCAGTTTTAGCGGGAGATACCACGAGCAGTACTTC.

In nucleotides, the CDR3 is TGTGCCACCAGCAGAGTATCGGGGGAGGCCGATCAGCCCCAGCATTTT. Its translation: CATSRVSGEADQPQHF. J is TRBJ1-5 and V is TRBV15; possible D gene TRBD1, 5 bases. Germline CDR1 LNHNV, CDR2 YYDKDF (reference sequence). The V gene lost 1 base and the J gene lost 5 bases, with 15 bases spanning the gap. The CDR3 extends over 16 amino acids.

There are a few counts of this clone. This rearrangement joins TRBV6-5 to TRBJ1-6; possible D gene TRBD1, 5 bases. From germline, CDR1 is MNHEY and CDR2 SVGAGI. The CDR3 sequence is 15 residues long. Between the trimmed V and J ends, which lost 0 bases and 5 bases, there was a span of 8 bases. This CDR3 reads CASSYSRGDNSPLHF. The CDR3 DNA reads as TGTGCCAGCAGTTACTCGCGGGGGGATAATTCACCCCTCCACTTT.

The chain employs TRBV7-2 and TRBJ2-5; the D gene is possibly TRBD1 (5 bases). This CDR3 comprises 13 residues. Germline CDR1 and CDR2: SGHTA and FQGNSA. The V and J ends lost 6 bases and 3 bases respectively, with 11 bases between them. The CDR3 sequence: CASSRGREETQYF. The CDR3 nucleotides read TGTGCCAGCAGTAGGGGCAGGGAAGAGACCCAGTACTTC. The variable domain in full, completed from reference TRBV7-2 and TRBJ2-5, reads GAGVSQSPSNKVTEKGKDVELRCDPISGHTALYWYRQSLGQGLEFLIYFQGNSAPDKSGLPSDRFSAERTGGSVSTLTIQRTQQEDSAVYLCASSRGREETQYFGPGTRLLVL.

V and J are TRBV7-3 and TRBJ2-3, with 11 bases fitting TRBD2. V lost 0 bases to trimming and J lost 2 bases; unmatched junction nucleotides: 16. Germline V gives CDR1 SGHTA, CDR2 FQGTGA. The CDR3 runs to 21 residues. CDR3 residues: CASSLTLLNHGTSGPTDTQYF. Written as DNA, the CDR3 is TGTGCCAGCAGCTTAACTCTGCTCAACCATGGGACTAGCGGACCCACAGATACGCAGTATTTT. Drawing the rest from reference TRBV7-3 and TRBJ2-3, the complete variable domain is GAGVSQTPSNKVTEKGKYVELRCDPISGHTALYWYRQSLGQGPEFLIYFQGTGAADDSGLPNDRFFAVRPEGSVSTLKIQRTERGDSAVYLCASSLTLLNHGTSGPTDTQYFGPGTRLTVL.

This rearrangement joins TRBV6-6 to TRBJ2-3, with 11 positions matching TRBD2. The germline V gene has CDR1 MNHNY and CDR2 SVGAGI (reference sequence). This CDR3 comprises 15 residues. Trimming at V came to 6 bases and at J to 5 bases, leaving 7 bases not matched to a gene. In DNA, the CDR3 is TGTGCCAGCAGCTTAGCGGGAGGGCTGGGAGATACGCAGTATTTT. Translating it yields CASSLAGGLGDTQYF.

The chain has TRBV29-1 and TRBJ1-5; D is unresolved. This CDR3 comprises 14 residues. Per germline, CDR1 SQVTM and CDR2 ANQGSEA. V dropped 4 bases and J dropped 3 bases, with 13 bases sitting between them. The CDR3 DNA reads as TGCAGCGTTGCCGCCGGGGTGAACAATCAGCCCCAGCATTTT. It specifies CSVAAGVNNQPQHF.

V usage is TRBV21-1 and J usage is TRBJ2-3; the table's D call, TRBD2, was not checked against the DNA. TRBV21-1 is a pseudogene. CDR3 length: 15 amino acids. Written as DNA, the CDR3 is TGTGCCAGCAGGCCTAGTAGCTTTTTCACAGATACGCAGTATTTT. Its translation is CASRPSSFFTDTQYF.